This T cell receptor (beta chain) was sequenced during a study of beta chain features in type 1 diabetes. Notes on the study in general: In the patient group, naive, central memory and Treg TCRB repertoires seemed more alike than in the healthy donor group. Type 1 diabetes patients showed fewer insertions and more deletions at VDJ junctions. A definitive answer on HLA type influencing TCRB rearrangement was not reached here.

As regards this clone: Antigen unknown.

Researchers reported sorting CD4+ naive, central memory, regulatory and stem cell-like memory cells via CD45RO/CCR7/CD25/CD127/CD95/CD27. The investigators reverse transcribed all of the isolated RNA, so they sequenced expressed TCRB transcripts. The method was immunoSEQ multiplex PCR; TCRdb's version includes in-frame clones alone and lacks a portion of them. Of 860,000 or so clones in the sample, 17% were seen once. V was trimmed by 0 bases and J by 6 bases, leaving 15 bases between them. CDR1 and CDR2 from the germline V gene are MNHEY and SMNVEV (reference sequence). The CDR3 covers 15 residues. The sequencing sample was made of naive CD4+ T cells from blood. The chain has TRBV27 and TRBJ2-7; D is perhaps TRBD1 (5 bases). The origin of this receptor is a woman aged 18-29 years in good health. The chain's CDR3 is CASSLSARVLVEQYF. The CDR3 DNA follows: TGTGCCAGCAGTTTATCGGCCAGGGTTCTGGTCGAGCAGTACTTC.